The 8 T cell receptor beta chains below were found in one sample sequenced in a study of cytomegalovirus exposure and HLA in healthy donors. Primers for the PCR totalled 60 Vbeta and 13 Jbeta. Sequenced by immunoSEQ multiplex PCR; TCRdb stores in-frame clones only, minus some. The data contain around 110,000 clones, about 81% of them singletons. Sequenced sample: PBMCs. The origin of the receptors is a male donor in good health and CMV-seropositive.

The rearrangement joins TRBV6-6 to TRBJ1-2; 8 nucleotides line up with TRBD1. CDR3 length: 13 amino acids. With V trimmed by 4 bases and J by 8 bases, 6 bases remained unmatched. The germline V gene has CDR1 MNHNY and CDR2 SVGAGI (reference sequence). The CDR3 coding sequence is TGTGCCAGCAGTTGGGGACAGGTGGACGGCTACACCTTC. Translated, it gives CASSWGQVDGYTF.

V usage is TRBV20-1 and J usage is TRBJ1-1; D is undetermined. Per the germline V gene, CDR1 is DFQATT and CDR2 is SNEGSKA (reference sequence). With 6 bases removed from V and 11 bases from J, the gap between germline ends came to 16 bases. This CDR3 region has 11 residues. This CDR3 is CSAPQEVVAFF. CDR3 nucleotide sequence: TGCAGTGCCCCCCAGGAAGTGGTGGCTTTCTTT.

This chain uses TRBV7-9 with TRBJ2-7; 12 bases fit TRBD1. This CDR3 contains 16 residues. Trimming took 5 bases from V and 7 from J; bases not matched to a gene: 12. Looked up from germline, CDR1 is SEHNR and CDR2 is FQNEAQ (reference sequence). Here the CDR3 reads CASSPSGGQGAGEQYF. CDR3 coding DNA: TGTGCCAGCAGCCCCTCAGGGGGACAGGGGGCAGGTGAGCAGTACTTC.

The V and J genes are TRBV29-1 and TRBJ2-1, with D perhaps matching TRBD1 (5 bases). Germline V gene lookup returns CDR1 SQVTM and CDR2 ANQGSEA. Trimming stripped 6 bases from V and 4 bases from J, with 13 bases between. The CDR3 sequence is 13 residues long. CDR3 sequence: CSVGWTLYNEQFF. The CDR3 nucleotides are TGCAGCGTCGGCTGGACACTTTACAATGAGCAGTTCTTC.

This rearrangement joins TRBV18 to TRBJ1-2; 8 positions agree with TRBD1. In germline, CDR1 is KGHSH, CDR2 LQKENI. Trimming took 3 bases from V and 7 from J; bases not matched to a gene: 7. The CDR3 totals 14 residues. CDR3 loop: CASSPDRAGGGYTF. For the CDR3, the DNA is TGTGCCAGCTCACCGGACAGGGCCGGGGGTGGCTACACCTTC.

The V call is TRBV5-1, the J call TRBJ1-1; D unresolved. Germline V gene data show CDR1 as SGHRS and CDR2 as YFSETQ. Trimming took 2 bases from V and 10 from J, leaving 12 bases between them. The CDR3 is 12 amino acids. CDR3 coding DNA: TGCGCCAGCAGCTTTGAGGGCTCCACAGCTTTCTTT. Protein sequence: CASSFEGSTAFF.

The rearrangement uses TRBV19 and TRBJ1-4, with D hard to call. Germline CDR1 LNHDA, CDR2 SQIVND (reference sequence). The CDR3 has 16 residues. V gave up 6 bases and J gave up 7 bases, with 21 bases separating them. The CDR3 sequence: CASRSGGKRLAEKLFF. CDR3 DNA sequence: TGTGCCAGTAGAAGTGGCGGCAAAAGGTTAGCTGAAAAACTGTTTTTT.

In this sample, this clone turned up a few times. The CDR3 coding sequence is TGTGCCAGCAGCTTAGTGGCGGGACCCGAGCAGTACTTC. It yields the protein CASSLVAGPEQYF. V usage is TRBV7-2 and J usage is TRBJ2-7, with TRBD2 as a possible D gene (6 bases). V was pared by 1 base and J by 6 bases, with 10 bases between. Germline CDR1 SGHTA, CDR2 FQGNSA. The CDR3 extends over 13 amino acids.